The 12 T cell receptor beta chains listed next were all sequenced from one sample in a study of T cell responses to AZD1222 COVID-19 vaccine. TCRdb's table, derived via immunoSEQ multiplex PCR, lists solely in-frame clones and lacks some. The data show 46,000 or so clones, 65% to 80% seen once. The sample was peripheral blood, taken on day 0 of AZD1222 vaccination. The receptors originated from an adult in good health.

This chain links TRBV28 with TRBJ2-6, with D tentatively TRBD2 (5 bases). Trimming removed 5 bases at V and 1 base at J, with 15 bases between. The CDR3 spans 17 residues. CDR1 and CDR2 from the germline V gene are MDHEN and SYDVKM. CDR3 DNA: TGTGCCAGCAGTAGAATATCGGGGAAATCTGGGGCCAACGTCCTGACTTTC. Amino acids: CASSRISGKSGANVLTF.

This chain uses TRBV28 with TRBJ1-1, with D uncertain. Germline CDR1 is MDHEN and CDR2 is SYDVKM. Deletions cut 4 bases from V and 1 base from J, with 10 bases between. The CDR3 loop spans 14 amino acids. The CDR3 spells CASSWAYQNTEAFF. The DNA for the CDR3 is TGTGCCAGCAGTTGGGCCTATCAGAACACTGAAGCTTTCTTT. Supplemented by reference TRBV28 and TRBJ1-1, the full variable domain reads DVKVTQSSRYLVKRTGEKVFLECVQDMDHENMFWYRQDPGLGLRLIYFSYDVKMKEKGDIPEGYSVSREKKERFSLILESASTNQTSMYLCASSWAYQNTEAFFGQGTRLTVV.

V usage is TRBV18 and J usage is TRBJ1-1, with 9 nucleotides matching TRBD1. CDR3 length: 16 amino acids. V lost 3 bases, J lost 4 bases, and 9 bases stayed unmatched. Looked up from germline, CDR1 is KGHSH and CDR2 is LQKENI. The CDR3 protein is CASSPVQGAHGTEAFF. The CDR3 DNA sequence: TGTGCCAGCTCACCCGTACAGGGGGCGCATGGCACTGAAGCTTTCTTT.

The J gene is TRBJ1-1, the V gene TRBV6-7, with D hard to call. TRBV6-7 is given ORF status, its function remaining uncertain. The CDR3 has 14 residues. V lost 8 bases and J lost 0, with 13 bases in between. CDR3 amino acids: CASGEQNMNTEAFF. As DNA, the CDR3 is TGTGCCAGCGGAGAACAGAACATGAACACTGAAGCTTTCTTT.

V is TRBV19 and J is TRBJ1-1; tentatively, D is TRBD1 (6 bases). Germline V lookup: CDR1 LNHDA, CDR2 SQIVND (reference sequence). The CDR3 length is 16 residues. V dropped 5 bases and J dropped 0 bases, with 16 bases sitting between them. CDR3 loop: CASSPAQGFMNTEAFF. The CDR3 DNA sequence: TGTGCCAGTAGTCCCGCACAGGGATTCATGAACACTGAAGCTTTCTTT.

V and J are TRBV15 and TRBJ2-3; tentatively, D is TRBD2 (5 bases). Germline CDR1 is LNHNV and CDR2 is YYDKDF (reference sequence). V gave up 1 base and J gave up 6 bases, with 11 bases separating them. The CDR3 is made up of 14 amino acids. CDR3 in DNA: TGTGCCACCAGCAGAGGAGAGGGCGGGGATACGCAGTATTTT. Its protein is CATSRGEGGDTQYF.

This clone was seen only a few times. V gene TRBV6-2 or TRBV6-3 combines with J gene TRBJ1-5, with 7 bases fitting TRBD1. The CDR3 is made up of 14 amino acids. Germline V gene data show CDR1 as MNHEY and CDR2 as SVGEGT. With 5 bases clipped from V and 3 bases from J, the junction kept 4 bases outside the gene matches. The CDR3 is CASSQGQINQPQHF. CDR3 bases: TGTGCCAGCAGTCAGGGACAGATCAATCAGCCCCAGCATTTT.

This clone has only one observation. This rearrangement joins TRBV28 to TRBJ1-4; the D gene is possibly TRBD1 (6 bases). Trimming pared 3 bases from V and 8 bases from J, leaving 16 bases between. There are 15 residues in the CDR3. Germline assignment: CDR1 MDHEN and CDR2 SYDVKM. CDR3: CASSFGGPVDEKLFF. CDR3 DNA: TGTGCCAGCAGTTTCGGGGGGCCGGTAGACGAAAAACTGTTTTTT.

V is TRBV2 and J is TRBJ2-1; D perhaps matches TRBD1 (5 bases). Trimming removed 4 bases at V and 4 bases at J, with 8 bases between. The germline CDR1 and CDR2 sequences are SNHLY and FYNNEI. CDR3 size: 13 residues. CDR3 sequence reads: CASSADTYNEQFF. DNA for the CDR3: TGTGCCAGCAGTGCGGACACATACAATGAGCAGTTCTTC.

CDR3 region: CASSSGLGYTF. Written as DNA, the CDR3 is TGTGCCAGCAGTTCGGGGCTTGGCTACACCTTC. This sequence joins TRBV6-5 and TRBJ1-2; TRBD1 is a possible D gene (5 bases). V was cut by 4 bases and J by 7 bases, with 7 bases left in between. The length of the CDR3 is 11 residues. Germline values: CDR1 MNHEY, CDR2 SVGAGI.

The CDR3 nucleotides read TGTGCCAGTAGTATCAGGCAGGGGATAGAGTACGAGCAGTACTTC. It is translated as CASSIRQGIEYEQYF. The chain couples TRBV19 to TRBJ2-7, with D perhaps TRBD1 (6 bases). CDR3 size: 15 residues. Germline V gene lookup returns CDR1 LNHDA and CDR2 SQIVND (reference sequence). With 3 bases removed from V and 4 bases from J, the gap between germline ends came to 16 bases.

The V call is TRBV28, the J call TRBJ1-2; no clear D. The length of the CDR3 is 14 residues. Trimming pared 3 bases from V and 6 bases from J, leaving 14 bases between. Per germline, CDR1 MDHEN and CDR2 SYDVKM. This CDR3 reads CASSFHPAVDGYTF. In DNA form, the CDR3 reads TGTGCCAGCAGTTTCCACCCCGCGGTGGATGGCTACACCTTC.